Listed below are T cell receptor beta chains from one sample, sequenced in a study of long-term antiretroviral therapy in people with HIV. This table comes from immunoSEQ multiplex PCR, and its TCRdb copy is limited to in-frame clones, with some not included. The table records around 23,000 clones, approximately 80% of them present only once. The sequencing here drew on unsorted PBMCs, taken 4.4 years after starting antiretroviral therapy. The source is a man younger than 40 with HIV. CDR3s include the opening cysteine and the closing phenylalanine or tryptophan. The D gene is left open where the match is weak. Expanded clones are given a class, and other clones once, few, many or no size at all.

v_gene: TRBV5-5; len: 14; d_gene: TRBD1; j_gene: TRBJ2-7; abundance: -; CDR3aa: CASSLRTGDYEQYF; CDR3nt: TGTGCCAGCAGCCTTAGGACAGGGGACTACGAGCAGTACTTC
v_gene: TRBV6-5; len: 15; d_gene: -; j_gene: TRBJ2-7; abundance: -; CDR3aa: CASSYSIGVSYEQYF; CDR3nt: TGTGCCAGCAGTTACTCGATAGGGGTCTCCTACGAGCAGTACTTC
v_gene: TRBV28; len: 14; d_gene: -; j_gene: TRBJ2-7; abundance: -; CDR3aa: CASSDRPTIYEQYF; CDR3nt: TGTGCCAGCAGTGACAGGCCCACGATCTACGAGCAGTACTTC
v_gene: TRBV7-2; len: 15; d_gene: -; j_gene: TRBJ2-2; abundance: -; CDR3aa: CASSLMPLLNGELFF; CDR3nt: TGTGCCAGCAGCTTAATGCCCCTCCTTAACGGGGAGCTGTTTTTT
v_gene: TRBV6-5; len: 13; d_gene: TRBD1; j_gene: TRBJ1-1; abundance: once; CDR3aa: CASSTQGGTEAFF; CDR3nt: TGTGCCAGCAGTACTCAGGGGGGCACTGAAGCTTTCTTT
v_gene: TRBV18; len: 14; d_gene: TRBD2; j_gene: TRBJ2-7; abundance: -; CDR3aa: CASSQTSGTYEQYF; CDR3nt: TGTGCCAGCTCACAGACTAGCGGCACCTACGAGCAGTACTTC
v_gene: TRBV18; len: 17; d_gene: -; j_gene: TRBJ1-4; abundance: -; CDR3aa: CASSPNQGDTTNEKLFF; CDR3nt: TGTGCCAGCTCACCAAACCAGGGTGACACAACTAATGAAAAACTGTTTTTT
v_gene: TRBV7-7; len: 15; d_gene: TRBD1; j_gene: TRBJ1-3; abundance: once; CDR3aa: CASSSGTGFGNTIYF; CDR3nt: TGTGCCAGCAGCTCCGGGACAGGGTTTGGAAACACCATATATTTT
v_gene: TRBV18; len: 14; d_gene: TRBD1; j_gene: TRBJ2-5; abundance: -; CDR3aa: CASSPDRVEETQYF; CDR3nt: TGTGCCAGCTCACCGGACAGGGTTGAAGAGACCCAGTACTTC
v_gene: TRBV10-2; len: 13; d_gene: -; j_gene: TRBJ1-2; abundance: -; CDR3aa: CASSEWPGNGYTF; CDR3nt: TGCGCCAGCAGTGAGTGGCCAGGGAATGGCTACACCTTC
v_gene: TRBV7-2; len: 15; d_gene: -; j_gene: TRBJ2-1; abundance: once; CDR3aa: CASSSDRWSYNEQFF; CDR3nt: TGTGCCAGCAGCTCGGACCGGTGGTCCTACAATGAGCAGTTCTTC
v_gene: TRBV7-9; len: 15; d_gene: -; j_gene: TRBJ2-1; abundance: -; CDR3aa: CASSPARGKYNEQFF; CDR3nt: TGTGCCAGCAGCCCCGCGAGGGGAAAGTACAATGAGCAGTTCTTC
v_gene: TRBV14; len: 13; d_gene: -; j_gene: TRBJ1-1; abundance: -; CDR3aa: CASSPFMNTEAFF; CDR3nt: TGTGCCAGCAGCCCCTTCATGAACACTGAAGCTTTCTTT
v_gene: TRBV13; len: 12; d_gene: -; j_gene: TRBJ1-1; abundance: few; CDR3aa: CASGGARNSAFF; CDR3nt: TGTGCCAGCGGCGGGGCACGAAACTCGGCTTTCTTT
v_gene: TRBV5-1; len: 14; d_gene: TRBD1; j_gene: TRBJ2-7; abundance: -; CDR3aa: CASSSSGQGYEQYF; CDR3nt: TGCGCCAGCAGCTCTTCGGGACAGGGATACGAGCAGTACTTC
v_gene: TRBV27; len: 13; d_gene: -; j_gene: TRBJ2-7; abundance: -; CDR3aa: CASSRTLFYEQYF; CDR3nt: TGTGCCAGCAGTCGGACTTTATTCTACGAGCAGTACTTC
v_gene: TRBV6-1; len: 13; d_gene: -; j_gene: TRBJ2-7; abundance: few; CDR3aa: CASSVGSSYEQYF; CDR3nt: TGTGCCAGCAGTGTTGGGTCCTCCTACGAGCAGTACTTC
v_gene: TRBV27; len: 16; d_gene: TRBD1; j_gene: TRBJ1-2; abundance: -; CDR3aa: CASTLRPGQGNYGYTF; CDR3nt: TGTGCCAGCACCCTACGACCGGGACAGGGAAACTATGGCTACACCTTC